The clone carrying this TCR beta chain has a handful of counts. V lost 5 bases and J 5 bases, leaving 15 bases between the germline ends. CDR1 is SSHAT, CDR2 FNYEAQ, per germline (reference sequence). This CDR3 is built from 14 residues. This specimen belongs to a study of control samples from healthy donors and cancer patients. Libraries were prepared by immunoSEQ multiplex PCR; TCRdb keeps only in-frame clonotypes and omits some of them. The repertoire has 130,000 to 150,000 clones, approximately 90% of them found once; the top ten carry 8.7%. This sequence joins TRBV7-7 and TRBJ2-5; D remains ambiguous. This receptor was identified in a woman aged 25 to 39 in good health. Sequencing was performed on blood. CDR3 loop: CASSRLGTSETQYF. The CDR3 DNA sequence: TGTGCCAGCAGCCGGTTGGGCACATCGGAGACCCAGTACTTC. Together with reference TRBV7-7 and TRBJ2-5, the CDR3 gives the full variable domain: GAGVSQSPRYKVTKRGQDVTLRCDPISSHATLYWYQQALGQGPEFLTYFNYEAQPDKSGLPSDRFSAERPEGSISTLTIQRTEQRDSAMYRCASSRLGTSETQYFGPGTRLLVL.